These T cell receptor beta chains were read from a single sample in a study of blood T cells in healthy people across ages. Via MiXCR, TCRdb re-called the 5' RACE reads, giving one row per CDR3 protein. This sample has over a million distinct CDR3 sequences; about 45% occur once, and the top ten carry approximately 4.1%. Sequenced sample: blood. The receptor source for this set is a young woman in good health. CDR3s include the opening cysteine and the closing phenylalanine or tryptophan. Each record gives: V gene, clone size, J gene, D gene, CDR3 DNA, CDR3 protein. A D gene is named only where the DNA matches it firmly. Clone size is given for some rows only: seen once, a few or many times, or a class if the clone is expanded.

TRBV20-1	few	TRBJ2-3	TRBD2	TGCAGTGCTTATAGCGGGAGAAGCACAGATACGCAGTATTTT	CSAYSGRSTDTQYF
TRBV27	many	TRBJ2-7	TRBD2	TGTGCCAGCAGTTTATCGAGCGGGAGTTTTTACGAGCAGTACTTC	CASSLSSGSFYEQYF
TRBV6-1	-	TRBJ2-1	TRBD2	TGTGCCAGCAGGTCCCTGACTAGCGGGAGTTACAATGAGCAGTTCTTC	CASRSLTSGSYNEQFF
TRBV5-1	few	TRBJ1-2	-	TGCGCCAGCAGCCCCGGGTGGGATGTCTATGGCTACACCTTC	CASSPGWDVYGYTF
TRBV29-1	few	TRBJ1-2	TRBD1	TGCAGCGTTGAAGACAGGGGGATAACCAACGGCTACACCTTC	CSVEDRGITNGYTF
TRBV20-1	few	TRBJ1-5	TRBD1	TGCAGTGCGCGGGGACAGGGTGATCAGCCCCAGCATTTT	CSARGQGDQPQHF
TRBV18	-	TRBJ1-5	-	TGTGCCAGCTCACCGGGGCGGGGGGCTCAGCCCCAGCATTTT	CASSPGRGAQPQHF
TRBV28	once	TRBJ2-7	TRBD2	TGTGCCAGCAGTTTGCCTAGCGGGATCTACGAGCAGTACTTC	CASSLPSGIYEQYF
TRBV24-1	-	TRBJ1-1	-	TGTGCCACCAGTGAAACAGGGTCCACTGAAGCTTTCTTT	CATSETGSTEAFF
TRBV7-9	-	TRBJ1-6	-	TGTGCCAGCCGGGGAGAAGGGAATAATTCACCCCTCCACTTT	CASRGEGNNSPLHF
TRBV6-6	-	TRBJ2-3	-	TGTGCCAGCAGTTCGACTTACGGCACAGATACGCAGTATTTT	CASSSTYGTDTQYF
TRBV29-1	-	TRBJ1-4	-	TGCAGCGTTGGTTTTGCAGCGGGGCGTGAAAAACTGTTTTTT	CSVGFAAGREKLFF
TRBV27	-	TRBJ2-6	-	TGTGCCAGCAGTTTAAGGGTCCTCTCTGGGGCCAACGTCCTGACTTTC	CASSLRVLSGANVLTF
TRBV7-2	-	TRBJ2-5	TRBD2	TGTGCCAGCAGCTTAGACGGGGGGGCATGGCGTGAGCAGTACTTC	CASSLDGGAWREQYF
TRBV7-9	-	TRBJ2-7	-	TGTGCCAGCAGCGGGACACAAACCGCCTACGAGCAGTACTTC	CASSGTQTAYEQYF
TRBV6-5	many	TRBJ2-3	TRBD1	TGTGCCAGCAGTACCGAATCCTTGGACAGGACCACAGATACGCAGTATTTT	CASSTESLDRTTDTQYF
TRBV2	-	TRBJ1-3	TRBD1	TGTGCCAGCAGGAAGGGACAGGCATTCTCTGGAAACACCATATATTTT	CASRKGQAFSGNTIYF
TRBV20-1	-	TRBJ2-3	TRBD2	TGCAGTTCAAAGCGGGGGGGCCTAGATACGCAGTATTTT	CSSKRGGLDTQYF
TRBV4-1	-	TRBJ1-1	TRBD1	TGCGCCAGCAGCCAAGATCCGGGGACCAGGGGGGCCACTGAAGCTTTCTTT	CASSQDPGTRGATEAFF
TRBV11-2	-	TRBJ1-2	TRBD1	TGTGCCAGCAGCTACGACAGGGATCATGGCTACACCTTC	CASSYDRDHGYTF
TRBV7-9	few	TRBJ2-1	TRBD2	TGTGCCAGCAGCCCCTTTGTCGGGAGGCTTGTATCCGGTGAGCAGTTCTTC	CASSPFVGRLVSGEQFF
TRBV5-8	few	TRBJ2-1	TRBD2	TGTGCCAGCAGCGGTTCCGGGACTAGCTTTTGGGATGAGCAGTTCTTC	CASSGSGTSFWDEQFF
TRBV28	-	TRBJ2-5	TRBD1	TGTGCCAGCAGTCCCCTGACAGGGGCAAGGTTGCAGTACTTC	CASSPLTGARLQYF
TRBV9	few	TRBJ1-2	TRBD1	TGTGCCAGCACTCGGGACAGGGGGAACTATGGCTACACCTTC	CASTRDRGNYGYTF
TRBV29-1	-	TRBJ2-7	TRBD1	TGCACGCAGGGACAGGGGGCTTCCGAGCAGTACTTC	CTQGQGASEQYF
TRBV28	few	TRBJ2-3	-	TGTGCCTCGGATACGAGGCTCATTCCATCTTCTGATACGCAGTATTTT	CASDTRLIPSSDTQYF
TRBV18	-	TRBJ2-5	-	TGTGCCAGCTCACCAGTGGCAGGTCAGGAGACCCAGTACTTC	CASSPVAGQETQYF
TRBV20-1	-	TRBJ2-7	-	TGCAGTGCTAGACAGGCAGGGGACGGGTATGGGGACGAGCAGTACTTC	CSARQAGDGYGDEQYF
TRBV29-1	-	TRBJ1-1	-	TGCAGCGTAACAGGGGAAGCTTTCTTT	CSVTGEAFF
TRBV4-3	-	TRBJ2-1	-	TGCGCCAGCAGCCATCTTACCGGGACAATATACAATGAGCAGTTCTTC	CASSHLTGTIYNEQFF
TRBV12-3/TRBV12-4	many	TRBJ2-5	TRBD1	TGTGCCAGCAGCGTGGGGACAGATCAAGAGACCCAGTACTTC	CASSVGTDQETQYF
TRBV28	-	TRBJ2-5	TRBD1	TGTGCCAGCAGTTCAGGACAGGGCAGGTACCAAGAGACCCAGTACTTC	CASSSGQGRYQETQYF
TRBV4-1	-	TRBJ2-7	-	TGCGCCAGCAGCCAAGGTCAGACGCACTACGAGCAGTACTTC	CASSQGQTHYEQYF
TRBV5-1	-	TRBJ2-7	-	TGCGCCAGCAGCTTTCCATTTGGGTACGAGCAGTACTTC	CASSFPFGYEQYF
TRBV20-1	-	TRBJ1-2	-	TGCAGTGCTAGAGATAACGTGCGGGCCTATGGCTACACCTTC	CSARDNVRAYGYTF
TRBV21-1	few	TRBJ2-3	-	TGTGCCAGCAGCAATGAGGGTCGCACAGATACGCAGTATTTT	CASSNEGRTDTQYF
TRBV29-1	-	TRBJ1-2	-	TGCAGCGTTGAGAGGGACAAGGCCCGGGGCTACACCTTC	CSVERDKARGYTF
TRBV13	few	TRBJ1-4	-	TGTGCCAGCAGCTCCACGATCGAAGGGGGAACTAATGAAAAACTGTTTTTT	CASSSTIEGGTNEKLFF
TRBV20-1	few	TRBJ2-7	-	TGCAGTGCTAGAGTCATCACCGAGGGCCTCTCCTACGAGCAGTACTTC	CSARVITEGLSYEQYF
TRBV4-2	many	TRBJ1-5	-	TGTGCCAGCAGCCCTGACGCGATCGAAGGACAGCCCCAGCATTTT	CASSPDAIEGQPQHF
TRBV7-2	few	TRBJ2-5	-	TGTGCCAGCAGCTTAATGGTGGGAGCGTCGGAGACCCAGTACTTC	CASSLMVGASETQYF
TRBV10-1	-	TRBJ2-1	-	TGCGCCAGCAGTGAGTCGCCGGACAGAGTCTACAATGAGCAGTTCTTC	CASSESPDRVYNEQFF
TRBV20-1	few	TRBJ2-4	TRBD2	TGCAGTGCTAGAGAGGAAACTGGCGGGGGGGATAAAAACATTCAGTACTTC	CSAREETGGGDKNIQYF
TRBV21-1	-	TRBJ2-5	-	TGTGCCAGCAGCTTCCCCGGCCCTCAAGAGACCCAGTACTTC	CASSFPGPQETQYF
TRBV12-3/TRBV12-4	few	TRBJ2-1	-	TGTGCCAGCAGTTTTATGGGCGGCAATGAGCAGTTCTTC	CASSFMGGNEQFF
TRBV12-3/TRBV12-4	few	TRBJ1-1	TRBD1	TGTGCCAGCAGTGGACAGGTTCAAACTGAAGCTTTCTTT	CASSGQVQTEAFF
TRBV7-8	-	TRBJ1-4	-	TGTGCCAGCAGCCCCGACAGATTACGGAATGAAAAACTGTTTTTT	CASSPDRLRNEKLFF
TRBV25-1	-	TRBJ1-2	TRBD1	TGTGCCAGCAGTGATAGCGGGACAGGGGACTATGGCTACACCTTC	CASSDSGTGDYGYTF
TRBV7-2	-	TRBJ2-7	-	TGTGCCAGCAGCTCCGCCGGGATACTTTCCTACGAGCAGTACTTC	CASSSAGILSYEQYF
TRBV12-3/TRBV12-4	-	TRBJ1-2	-	TGTGCCAGCAGTTTATCCGTCGAGGCCTATGGCTACACCTTC	CASSLSVEAYGYTF
TRBV7-2	-	TRBJ2-4	-	TGTGCCAGCAGCTTAGTCGGGTTAGCGGCCGTCAAAAACATTCAGTACTTC	CASSLVGLAAVKNIQYF
TRBV28	-	TRBJ2-5	TRBD2	TGTGCCAGCAGTTCCACCCATGGAGCGGGAGTCTGGGAGACCCAGTACTTC	CASSSTHGAGVWETQYF
TRBV7-2	few	TRBJ1-2	-	TGTGCCAGCGCACGGGGGTTCTACTACACCTTC	CASARGFYYTF
TRBV27	-	TRBJ2-1	TRBD2	TGTGCCAGCAGTTTCCATATAGCGGGGGCCGGTGAGCAGTTCTTC	CASSFHIAGAGEQFF